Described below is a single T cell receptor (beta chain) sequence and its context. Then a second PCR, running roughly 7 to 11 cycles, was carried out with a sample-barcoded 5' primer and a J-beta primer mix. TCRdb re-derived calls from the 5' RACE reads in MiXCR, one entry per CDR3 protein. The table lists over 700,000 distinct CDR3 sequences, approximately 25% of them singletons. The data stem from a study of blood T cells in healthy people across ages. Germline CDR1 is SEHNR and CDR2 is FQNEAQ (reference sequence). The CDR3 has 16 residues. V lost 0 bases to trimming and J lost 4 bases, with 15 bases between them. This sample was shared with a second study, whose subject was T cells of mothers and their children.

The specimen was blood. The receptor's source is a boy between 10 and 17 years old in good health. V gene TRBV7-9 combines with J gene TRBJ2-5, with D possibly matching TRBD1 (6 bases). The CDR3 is CASSLATSRGIETQYF. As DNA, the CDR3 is TGTGCCAGCAGCTTAGCGACAAGCAGGGGCATAGAGACCCAGTACTTC.